The 20 T cell receptor beta chains presented below share a single source sample, sequenced in a study of T cells in narcolepsy. Produced via immunoSEQ multiplex PCR; TCRdb's table is partial and in-frame only. The sample lists more than 30,000 clones, under 85% seen once, with 0.5% to 0.85% in the top ten. The sample consisted of memory (CD45RA-) CD4+ T cells from blood. These TCRs come from a human donor in good health.

The chain has TRBV28 and TRBJ2-3; possible D gene TRBD1, 6 bases. V was trimmed by 6 bases and J by 2 bases, leaving 18 bases between them. The CDR3 sequence is 16 residues long. Germline V CDR1 and CDR2: MDHEN, SYDVKM. The CDR3 sequence: CASSRLTGTNTDTQYF. The CDR3 nucleotides read TGTGCCAGCAGCCGACTAACAGGGACGAACACAGATACGCAGTATTTT.

This sequence joins TRBV6-5 and TRBJ1-2; TRBD1 matches at 9 bases. The germline gives CDR1 MNHEY, CDR2 SVGAGI. With V trimmed by 9 bases and J by 2 bases, 10 bases remained unmatched. This CDR3 has 15 residues. The CDR3 nucleotides read TGTGCCAGTTTCGGGACAGGGAGGTTAAACTATGGCTACACCTTC. This codes for CASFGTGRLNYGYTF.

The chain joins TRBV7-2 to TRBJ1-6; 8 bases are shared with TRBD1. The CDR3 has 16 amino acids. Germline V gene lookup returns CDR1 SGHTA and CDR2 FQGNSA. V was pared by 2 bases and J by 9 bases, with 9 bases of the junction left unmatched. CDR3 sequence: CASSLPQGAAISPLHF. The CDR3 DNA is TGTGCCAGCAGCTTACCGCAGGGGGCCGCAATTTCACCCCTCCACTTT. The variable domain in full, with the rest retrieved from reference TRBV7-2 and TRBJ1-6, is GAGVSQSPSNKVTEKGKDVELRCDPISGHTALYWYRQSLGQGLEFLIYFQGNSAPDKSGLPSDRFSAERTGGSVSTLTIQRTQQEDSAVYLCASSLPQGAAISPLHFGNGTRLTVT.

The J gene is TRBJ2-7, the V gene TRBV5-4, with D maybe TRBD1 (6 bases). The CDR3 contains 16 residues. The germline V and J ends were trimmed by 2 bases and 0 bases, with 15 bases remaining between them. Germline V gene data show CDR1 as SGHNT and CDR2 as YYREEE (reference sequence). In DNA form, the CDR3 reads TGTGCCAGCAGCTTACGGCTAACAGGGCTCTCCTACGAGCAGTACTTC. This gives the protein CASSLRLTGLSYEQYF.

This chain connects TRBV29-1 to TRBJ1-3, with D tentatively TRBD1 (5 bases). The CDR3 spans 13 residues. The V and J ends lost 8 bases and 0 bases respectively, with 11 bases between them. Germline lookup yields CDR1 SQVTM and CDR2 ANQGSEA. For the CDR3, the DNA is TGCAGCACCTACGGGGGCTCTGGAAACACCATATATTTT. This encodes CSTYGGSGNTIYF.

The chain couples TRBV28 to TRBJ2-1; D perhaps matches TRBD2 (7 bases). The CDR3 totals 16 residues. Germline CDR1 MDHEN, CDR2 SYDVKM. Trimming pared 3 bases from V and 9 bases from J, leaving 21 bases between. As DNA, the CDR3 is TGTGCCAGCAGTTTCAATCGCCGCGGGGGCGCGGGTGAGCAGTTCTTC. Translation gives CASSFNRRGGAGEQFF.

The rearrangement joins TRBV5-1 to TRBJ1-2; tentatively, D is TRBD1 (6 bases). Germline V gene data show CDR1 as SGHRS and CDR2 as YFSETQ. V was shortened by 2 bases and J by 2 bases, with 22 bases between the two germline ends. CDR3 length: 18 amino acids. The CDR3 nucleotides are TGCGCCAGCAGCTTCCGTTATCCAGCCCGGGGGCAGAACTATGGCTACACCTTC. Protein product: CASSFRYPARGQNYGYTF.

CDR3 nucleotide sequence: TGTGCCAGCAGCGTGACAGGGGGCCTTACTTATTCACCCCTCCACTTT. Translating gives CASSVTGGLTYSPLHF. The chain couples TRBV5-5 to TRBJ1-6; 10 bases are a match to TRBD1. There are 16 residues in the CDR3. Germline V gene lookup returns CDR1 SGHKS and CDR2 YYEKEE (reference sequence). After removal of 4 bases from V and 8 bases from J, the junction contained 9 bases not matched to a gene.

This clone occurred once. J is TRBJ1-1 and V is TRBV6-1; D ambiguous. CDR1 is MNHNS, CDR2 SASEGT, per germline. V was trimmed by 0 bases and J by 8 bases, leaving 10 bases between them. This CDR3 has 13 residues. The CDR3 is CASSEAPGLEAFF. DNA for the CDR3: TGTGCCAGCAGTGAAGCGCCTGGATTGGAAGCTTTCTTT.

This clone was seen only once. This chain uses TRBV28 with TRBJ2-7, with TRBD2 matching 8 bases. V shed 5 bases, J shed 5 bases, and the junction held 14 bases outside the gene matches. Germline lookup yields CDR1 MDHEN and CDR2 SYDVKM. The CDR3 consists of 16 residues. This CDR3 is CASSTISRGGFHEQYV. The CDR3 region has the DNA TGTGCCAGCAGTACGATCTCACGGGGGGGCTTCCACGAGCAGTACGTC.

The chain carries TRBV11-2 and TRBJ1-1, with D hard to call. CDR1 and CDR2 from the germline V gene are SGHAT and FQNNGV. The CDR3 is made up of 17 amino acids. V lost 4 bases and J 2 bases, leaving 20 bases between the germline ends. The CDR3 here is CASSYRVGGITNTEAFF. CDR3 DNA: TGTGCCAGCAGCTATCGGGTGGGAGGAATAACCAACACTGAAGCTTTCTTT. The complete variable domain, with remaining parts taken from reference TRBV11-2 and TRBJ1-1, reads EAGVAQSPRYKIIEKRQSVAFWCNPISGHATLYWYQQILGQGPKLLIQFQNNGVVDDSQLPKDRFSAERLKGVDSTLKIQPAKLEDSAVYLCASSYRVGGITNTEAFFGQGTRLTVV.

The V call is TRBV28, the J call TRBJ1-6; D not resolved. Germline CDR1 is MDHEN and CDR2 is SYDVKM. The CDR3 runs to 16 residues. The ends were cut back, 2 bases at V and 2 bases at J, with 10 bases in the middle. CDR3 coding DNA: TGTGCCAGCAGTTTAACAGAGGTTACCTATAATTCACCCCTCCACTTT. Residues: CASSLTEVTYNSPLHF. The full variable domain, with the rest looked up from reference TRBV28 and TRBJ1-6, is DVKVTQSSRYLVKRTGEKVFLECVQDMDHENMFWYRQDPGLGLRLIYFSYDVKMKEKGDIPEGYSVSREKKERFSLILESASTNQTSMYLCASSLTEVTYNSPLHFGNGTRLTVT.

V and J are TRBV18 and TRBJ1-6; D might be TRBD1 (5 bases). The ends were cut back, 2 bases at V and 8 bases at J, with 7 bases in the middle. The germline CDR1 and CDR2 sequences are KGHSH and LQKENI. The CDR3 consists of 13 residues. CDR3 DNA: TGTGCCAGCTCACCAAGGGACGATTCACCCCTCCACTTT. Protein sequence: CASSPRDDSPLHF.

The rearrangement joins TRBV28 to TRBJ2-5, with D hard to call. Germline V gives CDR1 MDHEN, CDR2 SYDVKM. The V and J ends lost 7 bases and 5 bases respectively, with 8 bases between them. The CDR3 runs 11 residues. The CDR3 sequence: CASTLGETQYF. The CDR3 nucleotides are TGTGCCAGCACCCTGGGGGAGACCCAGTACTTC.

The chain links TRBV7-2 to TRBJ2-4; TRBD2 matches at 8 bases. J lost 7 bases, V lost 1 base, and 3 bases had no gene match. This CDR3 is built from 14 residues. Germline V gives CDR1 SGHTA, CDR2 FQGNSA. The CDR3 region is CASSLVGGRNIQYF. The CDR3, as DNA: TGTGCCAGCAGCTTAGTGGGCGGGAGGAACATTCAGTACTTC.

A few counts support this clone. The V and J genes are TRBV29-1 and TRBJ1-1, with D hard to call. CDR3 length: 13 amino acids. The V end was cut by 4 bases, the J end by 6 bases, with 15 bases between. Germline V lookup: CDR1 SQVTM, CDR2 ANQGSEA. The CDR3 loop reads CSVVIGGKAEAFF. The CDR3 DNA reads as TGCAGCGTTGTAATCGGCGGGAAGGCTGAAGCTTTCTTT.

V gene TRBV5-4 combines with J gene TRBJ2-2, with 9 bases fitting TRBD2. This CDR3 region has 16 residues. Germline loops: CDR1 SGHNT, CDR2 YYREEE (reference sequence). The V segment lost 0 bases and the J segment 7 bases; nucleotides outside the gene matches: 7. The DNA for the CDR3 is TGTGCCAGCAGCTTGGTAGCGGGGGTTTCCGGCGGGGAGCTGTTTTTT. It translates to CASSLVAGVSGGELFF.

The chain links TRBV28 to TRBJ1-5; 7 nucleotides line up with TRBD1. V dropped 7 bases and J dropped 10; count of bases not matched to a gene: 13. CDR3 length equals 14 residues. Germline V gene data show CDR1 as MDHEN and CDR2 as SYDVKM. The CDR3 nucleotides are TGTGCCAGCATCCCGACAGGGTCCCTACTTCCCCAGCATTTT. Translated, it gives CASIPTGSLLPQHF.

The chain uses TRBV28 and TRBJ2-7; no clear D gene. Looked up from germline, CDR1 is MDHEN and CDR2 is SYDVKM. The CDR3 sequence is 13 residues long. Trimming stripped 2 bases from V and 1 base from J, with 6 bases between. The CDR3 reads CASSLPPSYEQYF. Written as DNA, the CDR3 is TGTGCCAGCAGTTTACCCCCTTCCTACGAGCAGTACTTC.

J is TRBJ2-6 and V is TRBV6-1; TRBD1 aligns across 7 bases. Trimming removed 6 bases from V and 5 bases from J; junction bases left unmatched: 4. The CDR3 consists of 14 residues. Germline V gene lookup returns CDR1 MNHNS and CDR2 SASEGT. CDR3 nucleotides: TGTGCCAGCAGGGAACAGGGGAGGGCCAACGTCCTGACTTTC. This encodes CASREQGRANVLTF.